This TCR beta chain was recorded in a study of molecular identifiers for immune sequencing clone quantification. The study, taken as a whole, reports: Clones with over 20 RNA copies captured over 99% of effector molecules but under 1% of naive ones.

Previously described methods and listed TCR primers produced bulk TCR libraries. TCRdb processed the PCR reads anew with MiXCR; each CDR3 protein has one entry. This table has approximately 500,000 distinct CDR3 sequences, about 21% appearing once. This clonotype appeared a few times. Antigen specificity is unknown. With 10%, 30% or 50% of RNA, roughly 17,000 to 1,000,000 naive CD8 T cells were sequenced. The CDR3 length is 15 residues. V dropped 3 bases and J dropped 5; count of bases not matched to a gene: 9. Germline loops: CDR1 GTSNPN, CDR2 SVGIG (reference sequence). The chain links TRBV30 to TRBJ2-7; TRBD2 matches 11 bases. The sequence was obtained from a human donor in good health. Some libraries in this study had Jurkat cell RNA spiked in. Sequencing was done on a sample of naive CD8+ T cells from blood, with Jurkat cell RNA spiked in. Sample subset: FACS-sorted CD8+CD4-CCR7+CD45RA+ naive T cells. DNA of the CDR3: TGTGCCTGGAGGAATTTAGCGGGGGGGGGGCACGAGCAGTACTTC. Its protein is CAWRNLAGGGHEQYF.